The clone carrying this T cell receptor (beta chain) was counted many times. Its antigen is not identified. V lost 1 base and J 0 bases, leaving 12 bases between the germline ends. The CDR3 totals 16 residues. Germline V gene sequence: CDR1 SGHVS, CDR2 FQNEAQ. This entry comes from a study of CD8 T cells in ankylosing spondylitis. Findings and limits, study-wide: Certain motif variants had earlier been reported in reactive arthritis synovial fluid and blood. Significantly higher representation of disease-linked clones was reported for matched ankylosing spondylitis synovial fluid. CD8+ disease-linked clones were present at relatively low frequencies in blood.

Quantitative molecular-barcoded 5'-RACE generated the TCR beta libraries. Via MiXCR, TCRdb re-called the 5' RACE reads, giving one row per CDR3 protein. This sample has some 220,000 distinct CDR3 sequences, with 8% to 10% found just once. This sequence originates from a female donor with ankylosing spondylitis or in good health (not recorded which). The sample taken for sequencing was blood, either unsorted or a sorted T cell fraction (not recorded which). J is TRBJ1-1 and V is TRBV7-8; D not resolved. The CDR3 spells CASSLEGGLMNTEAFF. CDR3 DNA: TGTGCCAGCAGCTTAGAAGGCGGACTAATGAACACTGAAGCTTTCTTT. The entire variable domain, with the rest obtained from reference TRBV7-8 and TRBJ1-1, is as follows: GAGVSQSPRYKVAKRGQDVALRCDPISGHVSLFWYQQALGQGPEFLTYFQNEAQLDKSGLPSDRFFAERPEGSVSTLKIQRTQQEDSAVYLCASSLEGGLMNTEAFFGQGTRLTVV.